The clone carrying this TCR beta chain showed up just once. Germline V CDR1 and CDR2: KGHDR, SFDVKD. This CDR3 comprises 15 residues. V shed 3 bases and J 10 bases; nucleotides not matched to a gene: 9. This entry belongs to a study of blood T cell repertoires in COVID-19. As processed by the authors: Using reference gene primer amplification, nucleated cell counts were estimated. Sequencing was performed with immunoSEQ multiplex PCR; in TCRdb, only in-frame clones are kept and a portion is missing. Clone size and the V and J calls come from that table; the DNA yielded D and trimming. The sample shows roughly 410,000 clones, about 88% of them seen only once.

The chain carries TRBV24-1 and TRBJ2-2, with TRBD1 matching over 8 bases. This receptor was obtained from a woman in her 40s with COVID-19, enrolled during active disease. Sequences were obtained from peripheral blood. DNA for the CDR3: TGTGCCACCAGTGATATTAACAGGGGGTACGCGGAGCTGTTTTTT. Translation: CATSDINRGYAELFF.